Listed here are 3 T cell receptor beta chains from one sample, sequenced in a study of CXCR3-negative and CXCR3-positive naive CD8 T cells. In preparing the TRB cDNA libraries, 5' RACE with UMI labels was used. TCRdb re-called the 5' RACE reads; one entry per CDR3 protein, DNA not given. Recorded for this sample: 45,000 to 65,000 distinct CDR3 sequences. Input material: naive CXCR3- CD8+ T cells from blood. The subset: CD45RO-CCR7+CD27+CD95- naive CD8+ T cells lacking CXCR3 (TNR3-). These receptors came from a human donor in good health. Some clones in this sample may be carry-over from other donors' samples.

The chain carries TRBV7-9 and TRBJ2-7; the D call of TRBD1 rests on TCRdb alone, since no DNA is present to check it. The CDR3 has 14 amino acids. CDR1 SEHNR and CDR2 FQNEAQ come from the germline V gene (reference sequence). The CDR3: CASSLTGATYEQYF.

This sequence joins TRBV2 and TRBJ2-5; TCRdb's D gene call, TRBD1, goes unchecked for lack of DNA. The V gene's germline CDR1 is SNHLY and CDR2 FYNNEI. This CDR3 spans 15 amino acids. The CDR3 reads CASSDPGSGQETQYF.

V usage is TRBV7-6 and J usage is TRBJ2-5; no DNA is available, so the TRBD2 call from TCRdb remains unchecked. Germline V gene lookup returns CDR1 SGHVS and CDR2 FNYEAQ. The CDR3 length is 14 residues. The CDR3: CASSRNRRGETQYF. The entire variable domain, with the rest obtained from reference TRBV7-6 and TRBJ2-5, is as follows: GAGVSQSPRYKVTKRGQDVALRCDPISGHVSLYWYRQALGQGPEFLTYFNYEAQQDKSGLPNDRFSAERPEGSISTLTIQRTEQRDSAMYRCASSRNRRGETQYFGPGTRLLVL.